These 4 T cell receptor beta chains were sequenced from one sample in a study of cytomegalovirus exposure and HLA in healthy donors. The repertoire was sequenced with immunoSEQ multiplex PCR; TCRdb's copy has only in-frame clones and lacks some. This repertoire shows over 250,000 clones, approximately 83% found once; its top ten account for around 1%. Input material: PBMCs. The receptor source for this set is a woman between 18 and 29 years old in good health and CMV-seronegative.

V usage is TRBV7-9 and J usage is TRBJ2-7; 9 positions match TRBD1. Germline loops: CDR1 SEHNR, CDR2 FQNEAQ (reference sequence). The CDR3 runs 15 residues. V was pared by 5 bases and J by 6 bases, with 11 bases of the junction left unmatched. CDR3 nucleotide sequence: TGTGCCAGCAGCCTCACAGGGGGCGCCGGGATCGAGCAGTACTTC. As protein: CASSLTGGAGIEQYF.

The chain has TRBV6-5 and TRBJ1-2, with D hard to call. Trimming removed 5 bases at V and 2 bases at J, with 15 bases between. The length of the CDR3 is 15 residues. CDR1 MNHEY and CDR2 SVGAGI come from the germline V gene. The CDR3 nucleotides are TGTGCCAGCAGTAGGGAATCGAGGGAAAACTATGGCTACACCTTC. This codes for CASSRESRENYGYTF.

This clone was counted once. V and J are TRBV2 and TRBJ2-3; the match to TRBD1 covers 7 bases. The trim removed 4 bases at V and 2 bases at J, leaving 9 bases unmatched. CDR3 length: 16 amino acids. The germline CDR1 and CDR2 sequences are SNHLY and FYNNEI. The CDR3: CASSVGTVRITDTQYF. Here the CDR3 DNA reads TGTGCCAGCAGTGTAGGGACAGTTAGAATCACAGATACGCAGTATTTT.

The J gene is TRBJ1-2, the V gene TRBV28, with D unclear. V was clipped by 6 bases and J by 5 bases, with 19 bases between them. The CDR3 has 15 amino acids. Per the germline V gene, CDR1 is MDHEN and CDR2 is SYDVKM. CDR3 loop: CASSSVRHLRYGYTF. In DNA form, the CDR3 reads TGTGCCAGCAGCTCAGTGAGGCACTTGAGGTATGGCTACACCTTC.